The clone carrying this T cell receptor (beta chain) was picked up one time. This entry comes from a study of blood T cell repertoires in COVID-19. The wider study: The study drew acute and convalescent COVID-19 samples from the United States, Italy and Spain. In each case, the material was cDNA or gDNA derived from T cells, B-cell-depleted T cells, or PBMCs.

How the authors handled the data: Cell counts per sample came from amplifying reference gene primers. The method was immunoSEQ multiplex PCR; TCRdb's version includes in-frame clones alone and lacks a portion of them. The V and J calls and clone size come from that table; D and trimming were worked out from the DNA. Of 350,000 or so clones listed, 80% to 90% are singletons. Sequencing was carried out using peripheral blood. This sequence originates from a man aged 25 to 40 with active or convalescent COVID-19.

The CDR3 bases are TGTGCCAGCAGTAGAGGCCTGGTCACAGATACGCAGTATTTT. Amino acids: CASSRGLVTDTQYF. The chain has TRBV6-5 and TRBJ2-3; unclear D gene. The CDR3 totals 14 residues. CDR1 MNHEY and CDR2 SVGAGI come from the germline V gene. V shed 5 bases and J shed 2 bases, with 11 bases lying between them.